The text below deals with one T cell receptor (beta chain). The table came from immunoSEQ multiplex PCR; TCRdb's copy has only in-frame clones and leaves some out. This table has 95,000 to 120,000 clones, 70% to 90% appearing once. The sample is drawn from a study of cytomegalovirus exposure and HLA in healthy donors. The CDR3 runs 17 residues. Germline V CDR1 and CDR2: SGHRS, YFSETQ. J lost 6 bases, V lost 0 bases, and 11 bases had no gene match. The receptor's source is a woman between 18 and 29 years old in good health and CMV-seronegative. The sequenced material came from PBMCs. The V gene is TRBV5-1, the J gene TRBJ2-2; TRBD1 matches at 7 bases. The CDR3 DNA is TGCGCCAGCAGCTTGGTATCCGGGACAGTAGTTTCCGGGGAGCTGTTTTTT. Its translation: CASSLVSGTVVSGELFF.